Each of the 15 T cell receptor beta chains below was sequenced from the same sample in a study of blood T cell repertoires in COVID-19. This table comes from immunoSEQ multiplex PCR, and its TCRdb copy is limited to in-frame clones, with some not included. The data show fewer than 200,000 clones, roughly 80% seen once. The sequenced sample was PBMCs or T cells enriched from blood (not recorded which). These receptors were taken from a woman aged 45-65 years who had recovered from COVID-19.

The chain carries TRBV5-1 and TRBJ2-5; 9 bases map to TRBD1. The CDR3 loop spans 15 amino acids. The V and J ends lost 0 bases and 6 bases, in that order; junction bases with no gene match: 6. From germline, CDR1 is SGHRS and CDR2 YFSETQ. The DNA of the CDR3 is TGCGCCAGCAGCTTGGTACAGGGGGCAGGAAAGACCCAGTACTTC. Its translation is CASSLVQGAGKTQYF.

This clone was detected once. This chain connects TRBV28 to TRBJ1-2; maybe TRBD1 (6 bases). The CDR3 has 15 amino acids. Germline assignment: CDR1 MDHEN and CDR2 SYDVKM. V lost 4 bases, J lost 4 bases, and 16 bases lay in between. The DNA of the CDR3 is TGTGCCAGCAGTTCCCACTCCGGGACAACCTATGGCTACACCTTC. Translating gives CASSSHSGTTYGYTF.

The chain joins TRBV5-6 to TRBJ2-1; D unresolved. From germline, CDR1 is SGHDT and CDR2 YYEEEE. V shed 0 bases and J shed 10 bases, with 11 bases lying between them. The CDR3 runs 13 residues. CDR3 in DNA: TGTGCCAGCAGCTTGGTTTCGGTTTGGGAGCAGTTCTTC. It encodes CASSLVSVWEQFF.

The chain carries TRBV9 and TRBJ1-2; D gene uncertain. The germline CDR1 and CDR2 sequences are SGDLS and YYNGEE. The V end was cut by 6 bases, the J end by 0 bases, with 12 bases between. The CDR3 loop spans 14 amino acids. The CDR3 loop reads CASTYTDSNYGYTF. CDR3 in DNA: TGTGCCAGCACCTACACGGACTCTAACTATGGCTACACCTTC.

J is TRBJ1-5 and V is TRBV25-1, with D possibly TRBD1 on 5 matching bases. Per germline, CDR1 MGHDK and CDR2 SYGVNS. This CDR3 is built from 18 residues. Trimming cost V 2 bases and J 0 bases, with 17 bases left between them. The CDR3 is CASSEPSGTRYSNQPQHF. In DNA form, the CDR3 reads TGTGCCAGCAGTGAACCATCCGGGACTCGTTATAGCAATCAGCCCCAGCATTTT. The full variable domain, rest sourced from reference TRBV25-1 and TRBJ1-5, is EADIYQTPRYLVIGTGKKITLECSQTMGHDKMYWYQQDPGMELHLIHYSYGVNSTEKGDLSSESTVSRIRTEHFPLTLESARPSHTSQYLCASSEPSGTRYSNQPQHFGDGTRLSIL.

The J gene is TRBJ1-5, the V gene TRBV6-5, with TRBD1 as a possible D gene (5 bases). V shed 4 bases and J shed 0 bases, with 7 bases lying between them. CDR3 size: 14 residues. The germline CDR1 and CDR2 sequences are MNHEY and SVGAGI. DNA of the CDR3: TGTGCCAGCAGTTCGACAGATAGCAATCAGCCCCAGCATTTT. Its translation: CASSSTDSNQPQHF.

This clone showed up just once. CDR3 in amino acids: CASSRTGGPLETQYF. The CDR3 nucleotides are TGTGCCAGCAGCCGAACCGGGGGGCCTTTGGAGACCCAGTACTTC. The chain has TRBV3-1 (or the pseudogene TRBV3-2) and TRBJ2-5; tentatively, D is TRBD2 (7 bases). The CDR3 is 15 amino acids. Germline values: CDR1 LGHDT, CDR2 YNNKEL (reference sequence). Between the trimmed V and J ends, which lost 4 bases and 5 bases, there was a span of 17 bases.

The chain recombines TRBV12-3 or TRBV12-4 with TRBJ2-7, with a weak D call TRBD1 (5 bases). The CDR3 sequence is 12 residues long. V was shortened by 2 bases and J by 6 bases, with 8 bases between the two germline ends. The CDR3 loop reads CASSLQGLEQYV. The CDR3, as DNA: TGTGCCAGCAGTTTACAGGGTCTCGAGCAGTACGTC.

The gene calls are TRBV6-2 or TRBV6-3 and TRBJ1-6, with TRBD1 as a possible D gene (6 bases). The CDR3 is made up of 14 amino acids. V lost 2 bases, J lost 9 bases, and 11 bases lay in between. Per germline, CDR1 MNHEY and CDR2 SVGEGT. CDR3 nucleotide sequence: TGTGCCAGCAGTTACGGACCGGACAGTTCACCCCTCCACTTT. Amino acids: CASSYGPDSSPLHF.

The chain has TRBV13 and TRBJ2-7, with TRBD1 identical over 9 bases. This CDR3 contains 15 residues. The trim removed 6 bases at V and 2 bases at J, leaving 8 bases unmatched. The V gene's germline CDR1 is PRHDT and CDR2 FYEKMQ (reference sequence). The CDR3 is CASSQPGQGTYEQYV. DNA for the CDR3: TGTGCCAGCAGTCAGCCGGGACAGGGAACCTACGAGCAGTACGTC.

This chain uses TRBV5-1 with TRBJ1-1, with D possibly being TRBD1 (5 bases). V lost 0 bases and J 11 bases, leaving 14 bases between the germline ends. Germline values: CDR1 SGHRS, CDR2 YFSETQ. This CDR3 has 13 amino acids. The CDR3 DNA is TGCGCCAGCAGCTTGGGGCAGGGAGGGAATGCTTTCTTT. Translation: CASSLGQGGNAFF.

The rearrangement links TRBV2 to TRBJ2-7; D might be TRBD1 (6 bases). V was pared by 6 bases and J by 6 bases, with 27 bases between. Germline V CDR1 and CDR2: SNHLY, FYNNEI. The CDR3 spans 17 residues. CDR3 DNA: TGTGCCAGCAGGGACAGAACCGGGCCCCCTTTCGGGGTCGAGCAGTACGTC. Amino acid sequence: CASRDRTGPPFGVEQYV.

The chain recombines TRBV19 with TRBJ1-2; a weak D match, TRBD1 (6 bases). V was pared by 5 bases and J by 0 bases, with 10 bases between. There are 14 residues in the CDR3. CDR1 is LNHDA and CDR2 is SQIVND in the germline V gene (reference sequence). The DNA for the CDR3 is TGTGCCAGTAGTCGGACAGACTCTAACTATGGCTACACCTTC. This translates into CASSRTDSNYGYTF.

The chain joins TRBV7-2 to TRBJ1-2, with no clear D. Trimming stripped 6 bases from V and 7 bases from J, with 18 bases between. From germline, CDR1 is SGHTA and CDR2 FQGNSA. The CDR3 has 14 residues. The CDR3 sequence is CASSYTPPSGGYTF. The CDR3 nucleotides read TGTGCCAGCAGTTATACCCCCCCAAGCGGTGGCTACACCTTC.

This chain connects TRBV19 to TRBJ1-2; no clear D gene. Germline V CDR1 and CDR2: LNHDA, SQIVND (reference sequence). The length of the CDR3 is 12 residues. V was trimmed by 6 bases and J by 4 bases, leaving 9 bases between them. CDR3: CASSFRGYGYTF. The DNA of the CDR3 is TGTGCCAGTAGCTTCCGGGGCTATGGCTACACCTTC.